A selection of T cell receptor beta chains follows, all from one sample in a study of T cell repertoires in ileal Crohn's disease. Sequencing was performed with immunoSEQ multiplex PCR; in TCRdb, only in-frame clones are kept and a portion is missing. The repertoire consists of approximately 27,000 clones, with about 81% occurring once and the leading ten covering 4.5% to 6%. The sample comprised ileal tissue. These receptors all stem from an adult with Crohn's disease. Each CDR3 is given without its conserved first and last residue.

J gene: TRBJ1-4
V gene: TRBV6-6
CDR3 protein: ASARHRENEKLF

J gene: TRBJ2-2
V gene: TRBV5-1
CDR3 protein: ASSAGLAGNANTGELF

J gene: TRBJ1-2
V gene: TRBV4-3
CDR3 protein: ASSQDRARDSNYGYT

J gene: TRBJ1-5
V gene: TRBV7-2
CDR3 protein: ASSLGQVLLQPQH

J gene: TRBJ2-2
V gene: TRBV5-1
CDR3 protein: ASSLGGFENTGELF

J gene: TRBJ2-3
V gene: TRBV28
CDR3 protein: AILGTSGGDDTQY

J gene: TRBJ1-2
V gene: TRBV5-4
CDR3 protein: ASSSQDYGYT

J gene: TRBJ2-5
V gene: TRBV7-9
CDR3 protein: ASSFSAGQETQY

J gene: TRBJ1-2
V gene: TRBV7-9
CDR3 protein: ASRYRGNDYGYT

J gene: TRBJ2-7
V gene: TRBV5-6
CDR3 protein: ASSLEQGAREQY

J gene: TRBJ2-7
V gene: TRBV2
CDR3 protein: ASTGQGNEQY

J gene: TRBJ2-1
V gene: TRBV9
CDR3 protein: ASSVAGRGGRNEQF

J gene: TRBJ2-5
V gene: TRBV5-4
CDR3 protein: ASSFGASWGQETQY

J gene: TRBJ2-1
V gene: TRBV12-5
CDR3 protein: ASAGDRAAPYNEQF

J gene: TRBJ2-4
V gene: TRBV5-1
CDR3 protein: ASSLGGAKNIQY